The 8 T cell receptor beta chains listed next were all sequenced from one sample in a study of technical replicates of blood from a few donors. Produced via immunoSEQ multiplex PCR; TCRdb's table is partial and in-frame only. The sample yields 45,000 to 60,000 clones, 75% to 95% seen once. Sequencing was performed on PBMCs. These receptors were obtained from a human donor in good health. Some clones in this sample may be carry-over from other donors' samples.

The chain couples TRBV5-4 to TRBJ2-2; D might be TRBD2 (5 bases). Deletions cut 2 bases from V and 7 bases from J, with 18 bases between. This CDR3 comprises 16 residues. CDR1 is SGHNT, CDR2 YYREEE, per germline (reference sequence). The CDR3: CASSLGGSTAHGELFF. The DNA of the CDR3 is TGTGCCAGCAGCTTAGGCGGGTCGACCGCACACGGGGAGCTGTTTTTT.

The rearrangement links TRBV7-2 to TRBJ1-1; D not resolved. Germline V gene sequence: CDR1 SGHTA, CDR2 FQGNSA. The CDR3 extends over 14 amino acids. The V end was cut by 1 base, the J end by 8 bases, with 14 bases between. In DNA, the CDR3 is TGTGCCAGCAGCTTAGTTGCTGGGAGAGCGGAAGCTTTCTTT. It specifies CASSLVAGRAEAFF.

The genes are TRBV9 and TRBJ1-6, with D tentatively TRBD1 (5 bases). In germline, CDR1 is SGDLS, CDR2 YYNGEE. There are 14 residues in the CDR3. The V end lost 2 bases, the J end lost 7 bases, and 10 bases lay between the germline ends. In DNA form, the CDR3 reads TGTGCCAGCAGCGTCCGGGACTTAAATTCACCCCTCCACTTT. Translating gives CASSVRDLNSPLHF.

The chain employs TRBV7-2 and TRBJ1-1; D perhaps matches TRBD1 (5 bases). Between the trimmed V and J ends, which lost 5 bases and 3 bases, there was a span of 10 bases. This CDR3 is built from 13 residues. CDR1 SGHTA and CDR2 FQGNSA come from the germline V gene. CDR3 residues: CASSHPTDTEAFF. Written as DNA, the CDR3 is TGTGCCAGCAGCCACCCGACAGACACTGAAGCTTTCTTT.

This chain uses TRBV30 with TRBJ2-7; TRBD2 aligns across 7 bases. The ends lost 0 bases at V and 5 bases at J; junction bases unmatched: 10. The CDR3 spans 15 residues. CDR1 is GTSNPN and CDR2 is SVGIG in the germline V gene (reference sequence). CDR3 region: CAWSVVGGPSDEQYF. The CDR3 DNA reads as TGTGCCTGGAGTGTTGTGGGAGGGCCTTCTGACGAGCAGTACTTC. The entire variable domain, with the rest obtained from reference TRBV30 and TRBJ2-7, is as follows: SQTIHQWPATLVQPVGSPLSLECTVEGTSNPNLYWYRQAAGRGLQLLFYSVGIGQISSEVPQNLSASRPQDRQFILSSKKLLLSDSGFYLCAWSVVGGPSDEQYFGPGTRLTVT.

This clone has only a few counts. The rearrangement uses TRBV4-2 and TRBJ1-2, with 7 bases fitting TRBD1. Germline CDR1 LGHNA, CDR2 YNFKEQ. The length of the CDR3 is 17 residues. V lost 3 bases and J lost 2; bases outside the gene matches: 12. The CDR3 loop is CASSHGNPRDRNYGYTF. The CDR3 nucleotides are TGTGCCAGCAGCCACGGCAACCCCCGGGACAGAAACTATGGCTACACCTTC.

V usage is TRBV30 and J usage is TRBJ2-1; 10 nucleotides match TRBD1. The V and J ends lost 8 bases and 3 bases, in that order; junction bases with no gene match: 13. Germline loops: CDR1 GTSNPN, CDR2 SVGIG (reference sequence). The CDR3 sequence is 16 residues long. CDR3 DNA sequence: TGTGCCCGAAAAACTACGGGACAGGGGCACTACAATGAGCAGTTCTTC. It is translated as CARKTTGQGHYNEQFF.

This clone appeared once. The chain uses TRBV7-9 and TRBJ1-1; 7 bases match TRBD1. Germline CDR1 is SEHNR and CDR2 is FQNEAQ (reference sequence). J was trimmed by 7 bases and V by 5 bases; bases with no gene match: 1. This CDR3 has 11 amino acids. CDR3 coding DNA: TGTGCCAGCAGCCGACAGGGTGAAGCTTTCTTT. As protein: CASSRQGEAFF.